What follows describes a single T cell receptor beta chain. The sample originates from a study of blood T cell repertoires in COVID-19. Study-level background: Acute and convalescent COVID-19 specimens originated in the United States, Italy and Spain.

Original methodology: It was from reference gene primer amplification that nucleated cell counts were estimated. Method: immunoSEQ multiplex PCR; TCRdb's copy keeps in-frame clones and lacks some. D and trimming come from the DNA, and the V and J calls and clone size come from that table. The sample carries approximately 270,000 clones, approximately 83% recorded once. The V gene's germline CDR1 is KGHDR and CDR2 SFDVKD. The CDR3 is 14 amino acids. Trimming cost V 4 bases and J 10 bases; bases outside gene matches: 10. This sequence joins TRBV24-1 and TRBJ1-1; TRBD1 matches at 8 bases. The sample comprised PBMCs or T cells enriched from blood (not recorded which). The clonotype originates from a woman between 50 and 59 years old who had recovered from COVID-19. The CDR3 region is CATSDHDRGRGAFF. CDR3 coding DNA: TGTGCCACCAGTGACCACGACAGGGGCCGGGGAGCTTTCTTT.